This TCR beta chain comes out of a study of T cell responses to AZD1222 COVID-19 vaccine. General study points: The donor group comprised mostly white British people and more females; the analysis possibly underestimated clonal diversity.

Remarks on this clone: No antigen is known for it.

The CDR3 is made up of 16 amino acids. CDR1 is SGHNT, CDR2 YYREEE, per germline (reference sequence). V dropped 0 bases and J dropped 2; count of bases not matched to a gene: 4. Sequenced by immunoSEQ multiplex PCR; TCRdb stores in-frame clones only, minus some. The repertoire holds some 150,000 clones, with just over 90% as singletons. The receptor's source is an adult in good health. Sequencing was performed on peripheral blood, taken on day 0 of AZD1222 vaccination. This chain joins TRBV5-4 and TRBJ2-2; 7 bases are shared with TRBD2. The CDR3 region is CASSLGSGDNTGELFF. CDR3 DNA: TGTGCCAGCAGCTTGGGCAGCGGGGACAACACCGGGGAGCTGTTTTTT.